The 31 T cell receptor beta chains in this list originate from one sample, sequenced in a study of identical twins' blood T cells. In TCRdb, the 5' RACE reads were re-called with MiXCR into one record per CDR3 protein. The data contain a few hundred thousand distinct CDR3 sequences, about 28% of them singletons. The sample taken for sequencing was PBMCs. The receptors stem from a woman aged 18-55 years in good health.

The chain combines TRBV4-3 with TRBJ1-2; no firm D call. Trimming removed 1 base from V and 4 bases from J, with 7 bases in between. This CDR3 spans 13 amino acids. Germline assignment: CDR1 LGHNA and CDR2 YSLEER. The CDR3 spells CASSQGHRYGYTF. The CDR3 nucleotides read TGCGCCAGCAGCCAAGGACACCGCTATGGCTACACCTTC.

As DNA, the CDR3 is TGTGCCAGCAGCGGGATGGGGACGGATGAAGCTTTCTTT. It specifies CASSGMGTDEAFF. The V gene is TRBV5-4, the J gene TRBJ1-1; tentative D call: TRBD1 (5 bases). This CDR3 is built from 13 residues. Germline CDR1 is SGHNT and CDR2 is YYREEE (reference sequence). V gave up 4 bases and J gave up 7 bases, with 14 bases separating them.

This chain links TRBV10-3 with TRBJ1-5, with D maybe TRBD1 (6 bases). The germline V and J ends were trimmed by 6 bases and 5 bases, with 14 bases remaining between them. Per the germline V gene, CDR1 is ENHRY and CDR2 is SYGVKD. The CDR3 totals 14 residues. Here the CDR3 DNA reads TGTGCCATCAGGCAAGAGGGGGATGATCAGCCCCAGCATTTT. As protein: CAIRQEGDDQPQHF.

The V and J genes are TRBV10-2 and TRBJ1-1; D call uncertain. This CDR3 region has 17 residues. The V end lost 6 bases, the J end lost 1 base, and 21 bases lay between the germline ends. Germline V gene lookup returns CDR1 WSHSY and CDR2 SAAADI. CDR3 nucleotides: TGCGCCAGCAGCGATATCCCGGGCCGAGGCCAGAACACTGAAGCTTTCTTT. Amino acid sequence: CASSDIPGRGQNTEAFF.

This clonotype has a handful of counts. The chain links TRBV29-1 to TRBJ1-6; 7 bases fit TRBD1. CDR1 and CDR2 (germline): SQVTM, ANQGSEA. This CDR3 is built from 14 residues. The ends lost 6 bases at V and 8 bases at J; junction bases unmatched: 10. CDR3 coding DNA: TGCAGCGTCACCACCGGGACAGCCGATTCACCCCTCCACTTT. It specifies CSVTTGTADSPLHF.

The V call is TRBV6-4, the J call TRBJ2-7, with D tentatively TRBD1 or TRBD2 (5 bases each). The DNA end favors TRBJ2-1, so the J call may be wrong. The CDR3 consists of 13 residues. Germline V gene lookup returns CDR1 MRHNA and CDR2 SNTAGT. This chain's CDR3 is CASSDSGHNEQFF. The CDR3 coding sequence is TGTGCCAGCAGTGACTCGGGACACAATGAGCAGTTCTTC.

This CDR3 reads CASSQGHHYGYTF. The CDR3 DNA sequence: TGCGCCAGCAGCCAAGGCCATCACTATGGCTACACCTTC. The chain joins TRBV4-1 to TRBJ1-2, with no clear D. Germline V gene data show CDR1 as MGHRA and CDR2 as YSYEKL. V was shortened by 1 base and J by 3 bases, with 6 bases between the two germline ends. CDR3 length: 13 residues.

This clonotype was counted at least ten times. V and J are TRBV20-1 and TRBJ1-5, with D perhaps TRBD1 (5 bases). The CDR3 has 13 residues. Germline CDR1 DFQATT, CDR2 SNEGSKA (reference sequence). V gave up 1 base and J gave up 4 bases, with 8 bases separating them. In DNA, the CDR3 is TGCAGTGCTAGAGGGACACCGAATCAGCCCCAGCATTTT. Encoded protein: CSARGTPNQPQHF.

This clonotype was detected many times. V is TRBV5-1 and J is TRBJ2-7; D ambiguous. The CDR3 sequence is 12 residues long. V lost 4 bases, J lost 5 bases, and 10 bases lay in between. In germline, CDR1 is SGHRS, CDR2 YFSETQ. As DNA, the CDR3 is TGCGCCAGCAGCAATTCGTTTGACGAGCAGTACTTC. This gives the protein CASSNSFDEQYF.

Turning to this clonotype: The CDR3 does not end in the conserved phenylalanine or tryptophan, so this is likely a read error. V and J are TRBV5-1 and TRBJ1-1, with D perhaps matching TRBD1 (6 bases). The V gene lost 4 bases and the J gene lost 0 bases, with 13 bases spanning the gap. This CDR3 comprises 15 residues. Germline loops: CDR1 SGHRS, CDR2 YFSETQ. The DNA of the CDR3 is TGCGCCAGCAGCATCACAGGGCACATGAACACTGAAGCTTTCCTT. Translating it yields CASSITGHMNTEAFL.

This chain links TRBV7-2 with TRBJ2-2, with 9 bases that match TRBD1. Trimming cost V 5 bases and J 6 bases; bases outside gene matches: 7. Germline-derived CDR1 and CDR2 are SGHTA and FQGNSA. The CDR3 is made up of 15 amino acids. The CDR3 sequence: CASSPQGAVSGELFF. CDR3 coding DNA: TGTGCCAGCAGCCCACAGGGGGCTGTTTCCGGGGAGCTGTTTTTT. Combining the CDR3 with reference TRBV7-2 and TRBJ2-2 gives the whole variable domain GAGVSQSPSNKVTEKGKDVELRCDPISGHTALYWYRQSLGQGLEFLIYFQGNSAPDKSGLPSDRFSAERTGGSVSTLTIQRTQQEDSAVYLCASSPQGAVSGELFFGEGSRLTVL.

This clonotype has ten or more counts. The chain links TRBV2 to TRBJ1-2; perhaps TRBD1 as D (5 bases). Germline V gene lookup returns CDR1 SNHLY and CDR2 FYNNEI. V dropped 0 bases and J dropped 0 bases, with 11 bases sitting between them. There are 16 residues in the CDR3. The CDR3 protein is CASSEALPGTNYGYTF. The CDR3 region has the DNA TGTGCCAGCAGTGAAGCGTTGCCAGGGACTAACTATGGCTACACCTTC.

This clonotype was counted a few times. The chain joins TRBV11-2 to TRBJ1-2; no firm D call. Germline V lookup: CDR1 SGHAT, CDR2 FQNNGV. The length of the CDR3 is 12 residues. Trimming took off 3 bases at V and 4 bases at J, with 6 bases between the two ends. The chain's CDR3 is CASSFRSYGYTF. In nucleotides, the CDR3 is TGTGCCAGCAGCTTCAGGAGCTATGGCTACACCTTC.

V usage is TRBV9 and J usage is TRBJ1-6; no reliable D call. The CDR3 is 16 residues long. Looked up from germline, CDR1 is SGDLS and CDR2 is YYNGEE. V lost 2 bases, J lost 6 bases, and 15 bases lay in between. CDR3 in amino acids: CASSVYAMVGNSPLHF. The CDR3 nucleotides read TGTGCCAGCAGCGTTTACGCCATGGTCGGTAATTCACCCCTCCACTTT. Full variable domain (outside the CDR3, taken from reference TRBV9 and TRBJ1-6): DSGVTQTPKHLITATGQRVTLRCSPRSGDLSVYWYQQSLDQGLQFLIQYYNGEERAKGNILERFSAQQFPDLHSELNLSSLELGDSALYFCASSVYAMVGNSPLHFGNGTRLTVT.

The CDR3 nucleotides read TGCAGCGTTGTAACTAGGCCTTCCTACGAGCAGTACTTC. Protein: CSVVTRPSYEQYF. This rearrangement joins TRBV29-1 to TRBJ2-7; TRBD2 might be the D (5 bases). The CDR3 sequence is 13 residues long. Per the germline V gene, CDR1 is SQVTM and CDR2 is ANQGSEA. Trimming took 4 bases from V and 1 from J, leaving 11 bases between them.

The chain couples TRBV29-1 to TRBJ2-3; TRBD2 agrees at 12 bases. This CDR3 contains 16 residues. The germline CDR1 and CDR2 sequences are SQVTM and ANQGSEA. V was pared by 4 bases and J by 6 bases, with 11 bases of the junction left unmatched. The CDR3 coding sequence is TGCAGCGTTGCGTTCACTAGCGGGGGGTTAACGGATACGCAGTATTTT. Translation: CSVAFTSGGLTDTQYF.

This clonotype is judged medium-sized. The chain couples TRBV14 to TRBJ2-2; maybe TRBD2 (6 bases). Germline assignment: CDR1 SGHDN and CDR2 FVKESK. CDR3 length equals 14 residues. V lost 4 bases to trimming and J lost 6 bases, with 12 bases between them. The CDR3 protein is CASSLTSSAGELFF. CDR3 bases: TGTGCCAGCAGCCTTACTAGCTCCGCCGGGGAGCTGTTTTTT.

This clonotype turned up a few times. The rearrangement links TRBV9 to TRBJ2-7, with TRBD2 as a possible D gene (6 bases). V was cut by 3 bases and J by 8 bases, with 15 bases left in between. From germline, CDR1 is SGDLS and CDR2 YYNGEE. The CDR3 consists of 13 residues. The CDR3 DNA is TGTGCCAGCAGCGATGGGACTCGCGGCCAGCAGTACTTC. Translating gives CASSDGTRGQQYF. The full variable domain, completed using reference TRBV9 and TRBJ2-7, is DSGVTQTPKHLITATGQRVTLRCSPRSGDLSVYWYQQSLDQGLQFLIQYYNGEERAKGNILERFSAQQFPDLHSELNLSSLELGDSALYFCASSDGTRGQQYFGPGTRLTVT.

This clonotype was detected ten times or more. This sequence joins TRBV6-6 and TRBJ1-3; D is undetermined. CDR1 MNHNY and CDR2 SVGAGI come from the germline V gene (reference sequence). This CDR3 comprises 12 residues. Trimming took 7 bases from V and 9 from J, leaving 13 bases between them. DNA of the CDR3: TGTGCCAGCACCCTCCTTGGAGCCACCATATATTTT. Its protein is CASTLLGATIYF.

The rearrangement joins TRBV27 to TRBJ1-1; TRBD1 agrees at 12 bases. CDR3 size: 14 residues. The trim removed 6 bases at V and 11 bases at J, leaving 10 bases unmatched. The germline gives CDR1 MNHEY, CDR2 SMNVEV (reference sequence). In DNA form, the CDR3 reads TGTGCCAGCAGGGCCTGGGACAGGGGGCGTCGCGCTTTCTTT. Translating gives CASRAWDRGRRAFF.

The chain has TRBV10-3 and TRBJ2-1, with D hard to call. Deletions cut 6 bases from V and 5 bases from J, with 14 bases between. Germline lookup yields CDR1 ENHRY and CDR2 SYGVKD. This CDR3 comprises 14 residues. As DNA, the CDR3 is TGTGCCATCAGGGCGGAGAGGAACGACAATGAGCAGTTCTTC. The encoded protein is CAIRAERNDNEQFF.

This rearrangement joins TRBV5-1 to TRBJ2-3; perhaps TRBD2 as D (5 bases). Germline CDR1 SGHRS, CDR2 YFSETQ. V lost 2 bases, J lost 2 bases, and 9 bases lay in between. CDR3 length: 14 amino acids. The CDR3 coding sequence is TGCGCCAGCAGCTTCGGACTTAACACAGATACGCAGTATTTT. Protein product: CASSFGLNTDTQYF.

CDR3 sequence reads: CASRDRGKGGGGNEQFF. In nucleotides, the CDR3 is TGCGCCAGCAGGGACAGGGGAAAAGGCGGCGGGGGTAATGAGCAGTTCTTC. The genes are TRBV10-2 and TRBJ2-1; the match to TRBD1 covers 9 bases. The length of the CDR3 is 17 residues. Trimming cost V 6 bases and J 7 bases; bases outside gene matches: 16. Germline V CDR1 and CDR2: WSHSY, SAAADI.

In this sample, this clonotype turned up many times. The chain employs TRBV10-1 and TRBJ2-3; D unclear. The CDR3 runs to 13 residues. V was pared by 8 bases and J by 2 bases, with 11 bases between. From germline, CDR1 is WNHNN and CDR2 SYGVQD (reference sequence). The CDR3 spells CASQKTYTDTQYF. CDR3 in DNA: TGCGCCAGCCAAAAGACATACACAGATACGCAGTATTTT.

As regards this clonotype: A read error is possible here, since a much larger clone lies one base away. This rearrangement joins TRBV7-9 to TRBJ2-3; maybe TRBD1 (6 bases). With 3 bases removed from V and 7 bases from J, the gap between germline ends came to 20 bases. The CDR3 totals 16 residues. Germline V gene sequence: CDR1 SEHNR, CDR2 FQNEAQ (reference sequence). CDR3 protein: CASSFIRDGQGNTQYF. For the CDR3, the DNA is TGTGCCAGCAGCTTCATACGGGATGGCCAGGGGAATACGCAGTATTTT.

This clonotype came up a few times. J is TRBJ1-1 and V is TRBV13; possibly TRBD1 for D (5 bases). Per the germline V gene, CDR1 is PRHDT and CDR2 is FYEKMQ (reference sequence). This CDR3 comprises 11 residues. The V and J ends lost 8 bases and 7 bases respectively, with 11 bases between them. In DNA form, the CDR3 reads TGTGCCAGCTCGGGGGGATATGAAGCTTTCTTT. Amino acids: CASSGGYEAFF.

The gene calls are TRBV12-5 and TRBJ1-4, with D tentatively TRBD1 (5 bases). The V gene lost 7 bases and the J gene lost 6 bases, with 12 bases spanning the gap. The germline V gene has CDR1 LGHNT and CDR2 FRNRAP. This CDR3 has 13 residues. The CDR3 bases are TGTGCTAGTGTTGGGGCAGGATATGAAAAACTGTTTTTT. This translates into CASVGAGYEKLFF.

This clonotype was seen more than once but under ten times. This chain joins TRBV6-6 and TRBJ1-6; D not resolved. There are 11 residues in the CDR3. Trimming shortened V by 6 bases and J by 5 bases, and 2 bases separated the two germline ends. CDR1 is MNHNY and CDR2 is SVGAGI in the germline V gene (reference sequence). CDR3 bases: TGTGCCAGCAGCAATAATTCACCCCTCCACTTT. Translation gives CASSNNSPLHF.

The chain couples TRBV18 to TRBJ1-1, with D unclear. The CDR3 runs to 14 residues. The V end was cut by 6 bases, the J end by 0 bases, with 11 bases between. From germline, CDR1 is KGHSH and CDR2 LQKENI. The CDR3 loop is CASSPFTVNTEAFF. The CDR3 nucleotides read TGTGCCAGCTCCCCATTTACAGTGAACACTGAAGCTTTCTTT.

This chain uses TRBV20-1 with TRBJ2-3; D is possibly TRBD2 (6 bases). V was shortened by 4 bases and J by 2 bases, with 13 bases between the two germline ends. The CDR3 runs 14 residues. The germline V gene has CDR1 DFQATT and CDR2 SNEGSKA (reference sequence). The CDR3 nucleotides are TGCAGTGCTATGACTAGATACTACACAGATACGCAGTATTTT. Protein product: CSAMTRYYTDTQYF.

The count of this clonotype is one. The chain combines TRBV7-8 with TRBJ1-6; no clear D gene. Trimming took off 1 base at V and 3 bases at J, with 7 bases between the two ends. This CDR3 is 15 amino acids long. Germline lookup yields CDR1 SGHVS and CDR2 FQNEAQ. In nucleotides, the CDR3 is TGTGCCAGCAGCTTAGGGGGAGTCTATAATTCACCCCTCCACTTT. This translates into CASSLGGVYNSPLHF.